The T cell receptor (beta chain) described here comes from a study of T cells after posttransplantation cyclophosphamide (dated by TCRdb to 2016 to 2017). At the level of the whole study: T cell repertoire reconstitution was tracked by TRB sequencing after myeloablative bone marrow transplantation in which posttransplantation cyclophosphamide was used as GVHD prophylaxis. TRA and TRB clonality were tightly correlated in 9 or 10 samples, so subsequent TCR analyses focused on TRB only. Blood from every one of the roughly 35 PTCy patients who had 1-year posttransplant specimens underwent TRB sequencing. Public TRB sequences were checked against a database of over 3,600 sequences associated with responses to pathogens, tumor antigens, self-antigens and alloantigens. Samples from around 35 PTCy-treated patients and 15 to 20 related bone marrow donors of those patients were subjected to antigen receptor sequencing. Up to 3 additional blood samples from 2 to 5.2 years after transplant were also TRB-sequenced in 3 patients, as was pretransplant blood from several patients. Results the study describes overall, beyond this receptor: Across the 45 to 55 patients, TRB clonality was highly associated with recipient CMV seropositivity and CMV reactivation, and diversity with PTCy was similar to that in the CNI/methotrexate controls. The TRB repertoires of T cells infiltrating skin or GI tract showed only limited overlap with the TRB repertoires of T cells in blood. Donor-recipient similarity was low at 1-2 months but increased during the first year, and donor CD8+ memory clones often dominated later blood repertoires.

V lost 8 bases and J lost 4 bases; the stretch between them is 8 bases long. From cysteine to phenylalanine, the CDR3 is 11 amino acids long. Only the CDR3 portion is preserved as DNA: 33 bases, with reading frame beginning at the first base. The germline V gene encodes CDR1 LNHDA and CDR2 SQIVND (reference sequence). On the day of marrow donation, related bone marrow donors gave peripheral blood samples. Peripheral blood and bone marrow mononuclear cells were isolated by Ficoll-Hypaque density centrifugation and cryopreserved. Genomic DNA was used for TRB sequencing, which was performed with the immunoSEQ assay at survey resolution or with the hsTCRB kit. In the source study's methods: Initial read processing used immunoSEQ software, and repertoire analyses used the LymphoSeq R package. For each TRB dataset, clonality was calculated as 1 minus normalized Shannon entropy, and the Gini coefficient was computed as well. Phenotypes of unsorted samples were inferred by mapping TRB sequences from sorted subsets of the recipient or donor onto unsorted samples of the same recipient. TCRdb holds this immuneACCESS table with in-frame rearrangements only. Some clones are missing; in checked studies, unresolved V genes explain under half, and the rest has no known cause. D and trimming were read from the DNA, whereas the V and J calls and clone size are those reported in that table. The data for this sample show 32,000 or so clones, each detected more than once. The ten biggest clones cover 2.5% to 3% of the sample.

This clone has a count of ten or more. Its antigen remains undetermined. No clone much larger than this one lies a single base away; base qualities are absent. This chain joins TRBV19 to TRBJ2-5; TRBD1 is a possible D gene, resting on 6 matching bases. Sequencing was performed on PBMCs. The sequence was obtained from a woman in her sixties or seventies in good health, CMV-negative, and a related stem cell transplant donor. Here is the DNA: TGTGCCAGTGTCAGGGGAGAGACCCAGTACTTC. Its protein is CASVRGETQYF.